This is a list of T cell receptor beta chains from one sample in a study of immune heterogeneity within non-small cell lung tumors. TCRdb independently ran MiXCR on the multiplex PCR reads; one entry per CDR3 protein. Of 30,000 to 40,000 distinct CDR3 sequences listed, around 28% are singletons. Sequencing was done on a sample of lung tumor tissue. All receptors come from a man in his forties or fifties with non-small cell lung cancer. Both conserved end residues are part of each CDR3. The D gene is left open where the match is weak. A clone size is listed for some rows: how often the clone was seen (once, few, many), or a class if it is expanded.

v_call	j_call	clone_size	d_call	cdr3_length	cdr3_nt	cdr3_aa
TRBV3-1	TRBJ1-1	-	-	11	TGTGCCAGCAGGAATACAGTTGAAGCTTTCTTT	CASRNTVEAFF
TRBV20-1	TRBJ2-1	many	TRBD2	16	TGCAGTGCTCGCCGGACTAGCGGGAGCTCCTACAATGAGCAGTTCTTC	CSARRTSGSSYNEQFF
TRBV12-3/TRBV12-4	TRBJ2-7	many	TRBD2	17	TGTGCCAGCAGTACACAGGAGGGACTAGCGGGGAACTACGAGCAGTACTTC	CASSTQEGLAGNYEQYF
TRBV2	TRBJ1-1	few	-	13	TGTGCCATCCCCGGAACGATGAACACTGAAGCTTTCTTT	CAIPGTMNTEAFF
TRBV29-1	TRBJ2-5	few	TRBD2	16	TGCAGCGCATGGAGAGGGGACTATGGACTCCAAGAGACCCAGTACTTC	CSAWRGDYGLQETQYF
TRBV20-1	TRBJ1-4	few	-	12	TGCAGTGCTAGAGGAGCGGAAGAAAAACTGTTTTTT	CSARGAEEKLFF
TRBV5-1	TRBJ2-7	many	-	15	TGCGCCAGCAGCGTGGATGCGGGACAGAATTACGAGCAGTACTTC	CASSVDAGQNYEQYF
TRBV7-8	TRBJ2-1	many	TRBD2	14	TGTGCCAGCAGTCTTAGCGGGAGTTACAATGAGCAGTTCTTC	CASSLSGSYNEQFF
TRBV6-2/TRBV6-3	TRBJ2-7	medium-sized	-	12	TGTGCCAGCAGTCCAAGCCACCACGAGCAGTACTTC	CASSPSHHEQYF
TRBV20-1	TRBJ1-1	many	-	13	TGCAGTGCTACTGATTCGTCGAACACTGAAGCTTTCTTT	CSATDSSNTEAFF
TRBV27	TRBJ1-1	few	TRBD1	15	TGTGCCAGCAGTTCAAGGGACAGGGGGGACACTGAAGCTTTCTTT	CASSSRDRGDTEAFF
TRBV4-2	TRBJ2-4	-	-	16	TGTGCCAGCAGCCAGGGGACTCATCTAGCCAAAAACATTCAGTACTTC	CASSQGTHLAKNIQYF
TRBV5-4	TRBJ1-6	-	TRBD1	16	TGTGCCAGCAGTACGGGACAGGGGGCAACTCATTCACCCCTCCACTTT	CASSTGQGATHSPLHF
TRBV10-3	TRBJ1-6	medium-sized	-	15	TGTGCCATCAGTGAGTCAGTCACAGGGCATTCACCCCTCCACTTT	CAISESVTGHSPLHF
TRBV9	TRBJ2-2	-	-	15	TGTGCCAGCAGCGTGTCTAGCTGGCCCACCGGGGAGCTGTTTTTT	CASSVSSWPTGELFF
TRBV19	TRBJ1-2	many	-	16	TGTGCCAGTAGTATTTTGGGGGCTACAGTGTACTATGGCTACACCTTC	CASSILGATVYYGYTF